This T cell receptor (beta chain) was sequenced during a study of cytomegalovirus exposure and HLA in healthy donors. Study-wide findings and caveats: An analysis done earlier found most TCR beta V segments productive about 87% or about 30% of the time. Serostatus for CMV was the only available immune exposure information. Among TCR beta chains of equal frequency, HLA-associated ones were more clonally expanded in a later analysis. A later analysis linked 15,000 to 20,000 TCR beta sequences to HLA alleles at 0.05 false discovery rate.

PCR employed 60 Vbeta and 13 Jbeta primers. Sequencing was performed with immunoSEQ multiplex PCR; in TCRdb, only in-frame clones are kept and a portion is missing. The data show about 190,000 clones, about 81% seen once. Points on this clone: Its antigen is not known.

This sequence was found in a man aged 25-45 years in good health and CMV-seropositive. The sample taken for sequencing was PBMCs.

CDR3 DNA sequence: TGTGCCAGCACCAAAGGGGGATTCTATGGCTACACCTTC. Its protein is CASTKGGFYGYTF. This chain joins TRBV11-2 and TRBJ1-2; perhaps TRBD1 as D (6 bases). Germline assignment: CDR1 SGHAT and CDR2 FQNNGV. The CDR3 has 13 amino acids. V lost 7 bases to trimming and J lost 4 bases, with 13 bases between them.